These 8 T cell receptor beta chains came from one sample sequenced in a study of graft-versus-host responses after intestinal transplantation. Their antigen targets remain unknown. TCRdb's copy holds only in-frame clones and misses some; the assay was immunoSEQ multiplex PCR. The table has roughly 120,000 clones, 90% seen once. Sequencing was performed on unstimulated CD4+ T cells sorted from spleen or lymph node cells, taken before intestinal transplant. The receptor source for this set is a human donor who received an intestinal transplant.

The chain recombines TRBV28 with TRBJ2-7, with TRBD1 identical over 9 bases. The germline V gene encodes CDR1 MDHEN and CDR2 SYDVKM. J was trimmed by 2 bases and V by 6 bases; bases with no gene match: 5. This CDR3 spans 14 amino acids. In DNA, the CDR3 is TGTGCCAGCAGCCGAAGGACAGGGGCCTACGAGCAGTACTTC. Protein product: CASSRRTGAYEQYF.

V is TRBV6-5 and J is TRBJ2-7; 7 positions match TRBD1. With 2 bases clipped from V and 4 bases from J, the junction kept 2 bases outside the gene matches. CDR3 size: 13 residues. Germline loops: CDR1 MNHEY, CDR2 SVGAGI. The CDR3 DNA follows: TGTGCCAGCAGTTACGGGGACAGATACGAGCAGTACTTC. Translating it yields CASSYGDRYEQYF.

The sample holds one count of this clone. This chain uses TRBV15 with TRBJ2-5, with TRBD1 as a possible D gene (6 bases). This CDR3 region has 15 residues. The V gene lost 3 bases and the J gene lost 7 bases, with 18 bases spanning the gap. Per the germline V gene, CDR1 is LNHNV and CDR2 is YYDKDF (reference sequence). CDR3 residues: CATSRGQTGSGTQYF. In DNA form, the CDR3 reads TGTGCCACCAGCAGGGGGCAAACAGGGTCGGGGACCCAGTACTTC. The whole variable domain, remainder taken from reference TRBV15 and TRBJ2-5, is DAMVIQNPRYQVTQFGKPVTLSCSQTLNHNVMYWYQQKSSQAPKLLFHYYDKDFNNEADTPDNFQSRRPNTSFCFLDIRSPGLGDTAMYLCATSRGQTGSGTQYFGPGTRLLVL.

The chain links TRBV6-5 to TRBJ1-6; D uncertain. The CDR3 covers 14 residues. In germline, CDR1 is MNHEY, CDR2 SVGAGI. Trimming shortened V by 0 bases and J by 9 bases, and 9 bases separated the two germline ends. The CDR3 loop reads CASSYSQILSPLHF. In DNA, the CDR3 is TGTGCCAGCAGTTACTCGCAGATTCTTTCACCCCTCCACTTT.

The chain employs TRBV11-2 and TRBJ2-3; perhaps TRBD1 as D (6 bases). The V and J ends lost 3 bases and 0 bases respectively, with 16 bases between them. From germline, CDR1 is SGHAT and CDR2 FQNNGV. CDR3 length: 17 residues. As DNA, the CDR3 is TGTGCCAGCAGCTTTATGTCAGGGGCTTTTAGCACAGATACGCAGTATTTT. Its translation: CASSFMSGAFSTDTQYF.

The chain employs TRBV6-5 and TRBJ1-2, with D perhaps matching TRBD1 (5 bases). This CDR3 comprises 13 residues. Germline V CDR1 and CDR2: MNHEY, SVGAGI. V gave up 0 bases and J gave up 3 bases, with 5 bases separating them. CDR3 loop: CASSYSGDYGYTF. The CDR3 DNA reads as TGTGCCAGCAGTTACTCAGGGGACTATGGCTACACCTTC.

V gene TRBV6-5 combines with J gene TRBJ1-1, with TRBD1 as a possible D gene (5 bases). The germline gives CDR1 MNHEY, CDR2 SVGAGI. This CDR3 has 14 amino acids. Trimming removed 4 bases at V and 4 bases at J, with 13 bases between. CDR3 amino acids: CASSWRGRFTEAFF. The CDR3 DNA sequence: TGTGCCAGCAGTTGGAGGGGCAGGTTCACTGAAGCTTTCTTT.

The J gene is TRBJ2-2, the V gene TRBV5-1, with D possibly being TRBD2 (5 bases). V was clipped by 4 bases and J by 4 bases, with 14 bases between them. CDR1 and CDR2 from the germline V gene are SGHRS and YFSETQ. CDR3 length: 15 amino acids. The CDR3 coding sequence is TGCGCCAGCAGCAGAGAGGGTGTCGCCACCGGGGAGCTGTTTTTT. Amino acids: CASSREGVATGELFF.